The 7 T cell receptor beta chains below all came from one sample that was sequenced in a study of T cells in Graves' hyperthyroidism and ophthalmopathy (dated by TCRdb to the late 2010s). The library was built by means of multiplex PCR. This sample was sequenced with an Illumina HiSeq 2000. Amplification of TCR beta CDR3 regions was carried out from RNA transcripts. For the first round of RT-PCR on the TCR CDR3, the HTBI primer set was used together with the Qiagen OneStep RT-PCR kit. TCRdb reworked the public reads: Q25 trimming with fastp, MiXCR clone assembly, productive beta chains retained. Rows with one shared CDR3 protein collapse into an entry with the most common genes and DNA. This sample holds about 270,000 distinct CDR3 sequences; 20% to 30% were observed only once. About a quarter of the sample rests with the top ten. Material: blood. The receptors come from a man aged 40-49 years with Graves' hyperthyroidism that later progressed to Graves' ophthalmopathy.

This clonotype occurred many times. The rearrangement links TRBV30 to TRBJ2-3; D gene ambiguous. Germline loops: CDR1 GTSNPN, CDR2 SVGIG (reference sequence). The CDR3 sequence is 12 residues long. V gave up 0 bases and J gave up 8 bases, with 9 bases separating them. CDR3 sequence (DNA): TGTGCCTGGAGTGTTTTCGGAGTTACGCAGTATTTT. Encoded protein: CAWSVFGVTQYF.

This clonotype was seen repeatedly, ten times or more. The rearrangement uses TRBV12-3 or TRBV12-4 and TRBJ1-5; TRBD1 is a possible D gene (5 bases). V lost 8 bases and J lost 2, with 19 bases in between. The CDR3 length is 16 residues. The CDR3 bases are TGTGCCAGCTCCCTTCCCCGCAGGGCAGGCAATCAGCCCCAGCATTTT. Protein sequence: CASSLPRRAGNQPQHF.

At least ten counts were recorded for this clonotype. This rearrangement joins TRBV6-5 to TRBJ1-2; D remains unclear. Germline CDR1 MNHEY, CDR2 SVGAGI. The CDR3 length is 16 residues. V lost 0 bases and J lost 4, with 15 bases in between. In DNA, the CDR3 is TGTGCCAGCAGTTACTCTGGCTCTCGGAATAGCTATGGCTACACCTTC. Encoded protein: CASSYSGSRNSYGYTF.

This clonotype was counted at least ten times. The rearrangement links TRBV10-3 to TRBJ2-7; 8 bases map to TRBD2. CDR1 ENHRY and CDR2 SYGVKD come from the germline V gene. V trimming: 7 bases; J trimming: 2 bases; junction bases outside the gene matches: 7. The CDR3 has 14 residues. CDR3 nucleotides: TGTGCCATCATGGTAGCGGGGCCCACCTACGAGCAGTACTTC. Translating it yields CAIMVAGPTYEQYF.

The CDR3, as DNA: TGTGCCAGCAGCCCTGTCCCGGGACAGGGACGCGGCACTGAAGCTTTCTTT. As protein: CASSPVPGQGRGTEAFF. The rearrangement joins TRBV11-2 to TRBJ1-1, with 9 bases fitting TRBD1. Germline CDR1 SGHAT, CDR2 FQNNGV. With V trimmed by 5 bases and J by 4 bases, 14 bases remained unmatched. This CDR3 has 17 residues.

There are many counts of this clonotype. This rearrangement joins TRBV15 to TRBJ2-5, with D maybe TRBD1 (7 bases). This CDR3 is built from 16 residues. Looked up from germline, CDR1 is LNHNV and CDR2 is YYDKDF (reference sequence). V dropped 5 bases and J dropped 1 base, with 17 bases sitting between them. CDR3 sequence reads: CATSRQGWDFQETQYF. The CDR3 DNA follows: TGTGCCACCAGCCGACAGGGATGGGACTTCCAAGAGACCCAGTACTTC. Using reference TRBV15 and TRBJ2-5 for the parts outside the CDR3, the full variable domain is DAMVIQNPRYQVTQFGKPVTLSCSQTLNHNVMYWYQQKSSQAPKLLFHYYDKDFNNEADTPDNFQSRRPNTSFCFLDIRSPGLGDTAMYLCATSRQGWDFQETQYFGPGTRLLVL.

This clonotype was observed at least ten times. The V gene is TRBV29-1, the J gene TRBJ1-1; a possible D gene is TRBD1 (5 bases). Germline CDR1 and CDR2: SQVTM and ANQGSEA. The CDR3 runs to 15 residues. V dropped 3 bases and J dropped 0 bases, with 14 bases sitting between them. The DNA for the CDR3 is TGCAGCGTTGAGGGGCGGGAGGTCATGAACACTGAAGCTTTCTTT. Translation: CSVEGREVMNTEAFF.